This T cell receptor beta chain was sequenced during a study of cytomegalovirus exposure and HLA in healthy donors. The CDR3 length is 17 residues. Deletions cut 4 bases from V and 0 bases from J, with 15 bases between. In germline, CDR1 is SGHAT, CDR2 FQNNGV. The PCR used 60 Vbeta and 13 Jbeta primers. Produced via immunoSEQ multiplex PCR; TCRdb's table is partial and in-frame only. Here the sample spans around 100,000 clones, 76% being singletons. This TCR was recovered from a woman in her 50s in good health and CMV-seropositive. Sequencing used PBMCs. The chain joins TRBV11-2 to TRBJ1-4; perhaps TRBD1 as D (5 bases). The chain's CDR3 is CASSWAGTGSTNEKLFF. For the CDR3, the DNA is TGTGCCAGCAGCTGGGCCGGCACAGGCTCAACTAATGAAAAACTGTTTTTT.